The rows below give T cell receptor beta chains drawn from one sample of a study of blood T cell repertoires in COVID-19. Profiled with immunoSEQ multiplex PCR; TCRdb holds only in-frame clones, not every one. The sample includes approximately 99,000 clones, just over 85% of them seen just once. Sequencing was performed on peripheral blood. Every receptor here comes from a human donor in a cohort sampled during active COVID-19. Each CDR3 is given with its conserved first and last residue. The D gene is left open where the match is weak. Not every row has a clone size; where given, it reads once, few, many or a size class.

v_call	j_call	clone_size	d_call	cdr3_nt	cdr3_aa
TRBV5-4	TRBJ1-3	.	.	TGTGCCAGCAGCTCCGCCAACCCGCGCTCTGGAAACACCATATATTTT	CASSSANPRSGNTIYF
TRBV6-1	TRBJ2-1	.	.	TGTGCCAGCAGTGAACTAGGGGGTTATGAGCAGTTCTTC	CASSELGGYEQFF
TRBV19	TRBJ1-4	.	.	TGTGCCAGTAGTATTGGACAGCCAACAGGGGAAAAACTGTTTTTT	CASSIGQPTGEKLFF
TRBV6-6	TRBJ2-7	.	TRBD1	TGTGCCAGCAGTTGGCCCCGGGACAGAATACAATACGAGCAGTACTTC	CASSWPRDRIQYEQYF
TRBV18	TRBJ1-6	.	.	TGTGCCAGCTCACCACTAGGAGTGGTGAGGTCGTCGGATTCACCCCTCCACTTT	CASSPLGVVRSSDSPLHF
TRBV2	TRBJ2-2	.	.	TGTGCCAGCAGTGACGGGCAGGGTGGAACCGGGGAGCTGTTTTTT	CASSDGQGGTGELFF
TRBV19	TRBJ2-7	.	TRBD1	TGTGCCAGTAGTATTACAGGGGGTTACTCCTACGAGCAGTACTTC	CASSITGGYSYEQYF
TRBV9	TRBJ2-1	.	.	TGTGCCAGCAGCGTAGGAGGGAACAGGGACAATGAGCAGTTCTTC	CASSVGGNRDNEQFF
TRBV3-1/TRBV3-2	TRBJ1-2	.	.	TGTGCCAGCAGCCAAGATGAGGAGGTAGCTAACTATGGCTACACCTTC	CASSQDEEVANYGYTF
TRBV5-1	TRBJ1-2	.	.	TGCGCCAGCAGCTTAGGCAGGGAGGTAGGCTACACCTTC	CASSLGREVGYTF
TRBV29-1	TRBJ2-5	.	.	TGCAGCTTCCGGGGGACGTATACCCGGGAGACCCAGTACTTC	CSFRGTYTRETQYF
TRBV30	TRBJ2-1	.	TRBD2	TGTGCCTGGAGTGTATATCTAGCGGGAGTTCGCAATGAGCAGTTCTTC	CAWSVYLAGVRNEQFF
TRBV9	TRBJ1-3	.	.	TGTGCCAGCGGCACCAGCTCTGGAAACACCATATATTTT	CASGTSSGNTIYF
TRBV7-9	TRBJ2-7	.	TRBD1	TGTGCCAGCAGCGCTCAAACAGGGGCTGGGGAGCAGTACTTC	CASSAQTGAGEQYF
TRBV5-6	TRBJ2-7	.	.	TGTGCCAGCAGCTACCGAATGGTTAGCTCCTACGAGCAGTACTTC	CASSYRMVSSYEQYF
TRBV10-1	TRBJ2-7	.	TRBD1	TGCGCCAGCAGCCCCGGGACAGGGGCGCGAAACGAGCAGTACTTC	CASSPGTGARNEQYF
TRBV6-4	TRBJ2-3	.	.	TGTGCCAGCAGTGACGCCCCAGGGCCGGGTACGCAGTATTTT	CASSDAPGPGTQYF
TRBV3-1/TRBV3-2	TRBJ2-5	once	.	TGTGCCAGCAGCTACGGGGATTCGGAGACCCAGTACTTC	CASSYGDSETQYF
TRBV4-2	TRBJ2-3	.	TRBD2	TGTGCCAGCTCCCTAGGACTAGCGGGTGATACGCAGTATTTT	CASSLGLAGDTQYF
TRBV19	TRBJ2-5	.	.	TGTGCCAGTAGTATGAGTTGGCTAGAGGAGACCCAGTACTTC	CASSMSWLEETQYF
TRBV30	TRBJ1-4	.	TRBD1	TGTGCCTGGAGTACCGGACAGGGGGTGAGGAAACTGTTTTTT	CAWSTGQGVRKLFF
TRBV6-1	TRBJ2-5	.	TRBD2	TGTGCCAGCAGTGAAGCTGGTAGCGGGGGGGGGCGAGAGACCCAGTACTTC	CASSEAGSGGGRETQYF